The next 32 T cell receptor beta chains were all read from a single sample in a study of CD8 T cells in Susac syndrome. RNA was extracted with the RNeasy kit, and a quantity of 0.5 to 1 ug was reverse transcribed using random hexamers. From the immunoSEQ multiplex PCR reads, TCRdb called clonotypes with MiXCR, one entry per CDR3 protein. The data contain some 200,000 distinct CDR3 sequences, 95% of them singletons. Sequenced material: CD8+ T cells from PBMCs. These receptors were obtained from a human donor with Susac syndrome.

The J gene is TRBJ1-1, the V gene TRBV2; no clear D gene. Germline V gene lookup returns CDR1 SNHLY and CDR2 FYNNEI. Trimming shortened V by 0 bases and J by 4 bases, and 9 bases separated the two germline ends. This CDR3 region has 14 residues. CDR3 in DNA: TGTGCCAGCAGTGAAGCATACGTGAGCACTGAAGCTTTCTTT. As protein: CASSEAYVSTEAFF.

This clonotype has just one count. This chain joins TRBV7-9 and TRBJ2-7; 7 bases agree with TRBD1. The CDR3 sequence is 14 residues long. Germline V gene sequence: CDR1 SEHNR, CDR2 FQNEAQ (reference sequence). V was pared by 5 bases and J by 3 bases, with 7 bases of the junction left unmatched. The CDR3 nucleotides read TGTGCCAGCAGCACGCACGACAGGGTCTACGAGCAGTACTTC. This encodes CASSTHDRVYEQYF.

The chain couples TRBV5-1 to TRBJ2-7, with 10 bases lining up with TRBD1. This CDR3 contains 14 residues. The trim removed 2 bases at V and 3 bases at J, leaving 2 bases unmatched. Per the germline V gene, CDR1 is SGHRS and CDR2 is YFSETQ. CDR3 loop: CASSFGTGDYEQYF. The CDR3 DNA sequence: TGCGCCAGCAGCTTCGGGACAGGGGACTACGAGCAGTACTTC.

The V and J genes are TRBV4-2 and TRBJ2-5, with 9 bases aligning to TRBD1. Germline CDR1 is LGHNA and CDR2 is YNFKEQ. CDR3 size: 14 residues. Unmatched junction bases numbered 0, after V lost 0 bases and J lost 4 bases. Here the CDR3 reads CASSQEDRGETQYF. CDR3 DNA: TGTGCCAGCAGCCAAGAGGACAGGGGAGAGACCCAGTACTTC.

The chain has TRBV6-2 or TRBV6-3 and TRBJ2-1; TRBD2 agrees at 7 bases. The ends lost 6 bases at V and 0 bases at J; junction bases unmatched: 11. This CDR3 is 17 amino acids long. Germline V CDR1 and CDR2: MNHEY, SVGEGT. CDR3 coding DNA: TGTGCCAGCAGCGACGCCCTCCTAGCGGACTCCTACAATGAGCAGTTCTTC. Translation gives CASSDALLADSYNEQFF.

The CDR3 DNA is TGTGCCAGCAGTCTAGACGCAGATACGCAGTATTTT. It codes for CASSLDADTQYF. The gene calls are TRBV28 and TRBJ2-3; D unclear. The length of the CDR3 is 12 residues. The V end was cut by 5 bases, the J end by 4 bases, with 7 bases between. The V gene's germline CDR1 is MDHEN and CDR2 SYDVKM.

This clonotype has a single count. CDR3 loop: CASSLGQHVTEAFF. CDR3 nucleotides: TGCGCCAGCAGCCTTGGACAGCACGTTACTGAAGCTTTCTTT. The V gene is TRBV4-1, the J gene TRBJ1-1, with D possibly being TRBD1 (6 bases). Trimming removed 4 bases at V and 5 bases at J, with 14 bases between. The CDR3 sequence is 14 residues long. Germline CDR1 and CDR2: MGHRA and YSYEKL.

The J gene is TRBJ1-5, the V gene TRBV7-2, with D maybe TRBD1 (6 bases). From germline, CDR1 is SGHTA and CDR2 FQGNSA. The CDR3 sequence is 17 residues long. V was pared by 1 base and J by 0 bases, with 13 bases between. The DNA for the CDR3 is TGTGCCAGCAGCTTAGACAGGGACGTCTATAGCAATCAGCCCCAGCATTTT. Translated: CASSLDRDVYSNQPQHF.

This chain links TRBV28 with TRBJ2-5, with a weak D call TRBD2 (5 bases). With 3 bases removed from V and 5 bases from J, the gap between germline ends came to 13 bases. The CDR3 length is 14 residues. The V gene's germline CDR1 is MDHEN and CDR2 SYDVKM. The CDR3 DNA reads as TGTGCCAGCAGTTTCCCGGGTACGGGGGAGACCCAGTACTTC. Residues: CASSFPGTGETQYF.

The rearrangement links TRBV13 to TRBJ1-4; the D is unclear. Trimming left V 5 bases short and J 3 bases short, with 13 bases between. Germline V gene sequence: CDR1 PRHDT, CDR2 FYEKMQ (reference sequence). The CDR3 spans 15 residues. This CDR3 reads CASSPGKDANEKLFF. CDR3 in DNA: TGTGCCAGCAGCCCCGGTAAAGATGCTAATGAAAAACTGTTTTTT.

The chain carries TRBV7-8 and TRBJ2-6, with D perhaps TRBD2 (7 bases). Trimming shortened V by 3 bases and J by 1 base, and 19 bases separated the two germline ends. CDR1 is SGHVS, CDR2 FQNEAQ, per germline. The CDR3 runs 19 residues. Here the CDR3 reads CASSLGTGGPSSGANVLTF. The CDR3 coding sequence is TGTGCCAGCAGCTTGGGTACGGGGGGCCCCTCGTCTGGGGCCAACGTCCTGACTTTC.

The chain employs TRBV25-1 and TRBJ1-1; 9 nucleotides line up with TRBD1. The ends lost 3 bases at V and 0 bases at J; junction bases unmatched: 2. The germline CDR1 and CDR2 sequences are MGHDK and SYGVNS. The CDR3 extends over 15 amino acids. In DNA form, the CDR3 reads TGTGCCAGCAGTGATGGACAGGGGATGAACACTGAAGCTTTCTTT. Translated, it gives CASSDGQGMNTEAFF.

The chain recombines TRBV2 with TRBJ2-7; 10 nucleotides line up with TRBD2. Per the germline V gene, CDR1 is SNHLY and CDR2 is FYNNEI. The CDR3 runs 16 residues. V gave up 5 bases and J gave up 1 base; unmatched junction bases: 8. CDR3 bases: TGTGCCAGCAGTTCCCAACTAGCGGGAACTTCCTACGAGCAGTACTTC. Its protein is CASSSQLAGTSYEQYF.

The CDR3 loop is CASSSRSGGATDTQYF. DNA of the CDR3: TGTGCCAGCAGCTCCCGTAGCGGGGGGGCCACAGATACGCAGTATTTT. The chain couples TRBV7-2 to TRBJ2-3; 11 nucleotides align to TRBD2. The ends lost 4 bases at V and 2 bases at J; junction bases unmatched: 5. Germline-derived CDR1 and CDR2 are SGHTA and FQGNSA. The CDR3 totals 16 residues. Complete variable domain (other parts from reference TRBV7-2 and TRBJ2-3): GAGVSQSPSNKVTEKGKDVELRCDPISGHTALYWYRQSLGQGLEFLIYFQGNSAPDKSGLPSDRFSAERTGGSVSTLTIQRTQQEDSAVYLCASSSRSGGATDTQYFGPGTRLTVL.

CDR3 loop: CSGYRDTEAFF. The DNA of the CDR3 is TGCAGCGGCTACAGGGACACTGAAGCTTTCTTT. The gene calls are TRBV29-1 and TRBJ1-1, with D possibly TRBD1 on 6 matching bases. Germline CDR1 is SQVTM and CDR2 is ANQGSEA. CDR3 length equals 11 residues. The ends were cut back, 7 bases at V and 3 bases at J, with 9 bases in the middle.

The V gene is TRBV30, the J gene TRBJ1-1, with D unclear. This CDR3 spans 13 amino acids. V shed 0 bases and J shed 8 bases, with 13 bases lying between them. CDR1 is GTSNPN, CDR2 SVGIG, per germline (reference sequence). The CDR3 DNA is TGTGCCTGGAGTGTGATCCTAGGAGTAGAAGCTTTCTTT. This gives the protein CAWSVILGVEAFF.

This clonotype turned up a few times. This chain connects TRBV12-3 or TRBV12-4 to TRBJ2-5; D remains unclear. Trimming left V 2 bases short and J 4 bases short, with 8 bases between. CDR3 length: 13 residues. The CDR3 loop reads CASSLLGGETQYF. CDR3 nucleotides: TGTGCCAGCAGTTTATTAGGTGGAGAGACCCAGTACTTC.

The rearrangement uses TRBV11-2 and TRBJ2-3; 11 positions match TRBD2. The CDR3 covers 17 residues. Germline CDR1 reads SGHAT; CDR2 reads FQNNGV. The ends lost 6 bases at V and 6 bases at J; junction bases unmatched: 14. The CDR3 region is CASSLTSSGGHADTQYF. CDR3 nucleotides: TGTGCCAGCAGTCTTACGTCTAGCGGGGGGCATGCCGATACGCAGTATTTT.

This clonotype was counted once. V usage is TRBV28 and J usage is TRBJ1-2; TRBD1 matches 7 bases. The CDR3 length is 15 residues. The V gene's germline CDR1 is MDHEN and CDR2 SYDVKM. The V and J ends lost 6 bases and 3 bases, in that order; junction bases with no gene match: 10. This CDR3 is CASSKDRAGDYGYTF. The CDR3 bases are TGTGCCAGCAGCAAAGACAGGGCTGGGGACTATGGCTACACCTTC.

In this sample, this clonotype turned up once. CDR3 nucleotide sequence: TGTGCCACCAGCAGTCGGGACAGGGGAAACACTGAAGCTTTCTTT. Amino acid sequence: CATSSRDRGNTEAFF. J is TRBJ1-1 and V is TRBV15; 10 bases fit TRBD1. The CDR3 is made up of 15 amino acids. Germline V gives CDR1 LNHNV, CDR2 YYDKDF (reference sequence). V lost 3 bases and J lost 2; bases outside the gene matches: 3.

The CDR3 sequence: CASRVTGADYSNQPQHF. DNA for the CDR3: TGTGCCAGCCGTGTAACAGGGGCTGACTATAGCAATCAGCCCCAGCATTTT. The genes are TRBV27 and TRBJ1-5; 7 nucleotides match TRBD1. The CDR3 is 17 amino acids. CDR1 and CDR2 from the germline V gene are MNHEY and SMNVEV (reference sequence). The V segment lost 8 bases and the J segment 0 bases; nucleotides outside the gene matches: 13.

The CDR3 sequence: CASAGTEAYEQYF. CDR3 DNA: TGTGCCAGTGCTGGGACAGAAGCCTACGAGCAGTACTTC. The chain uses TRBV27 and TRBJ2-7, with TRBD1 identical over 7 bases. CDR3 length: 13 amino acids. J was trimmed by 2 bases and V by 9 bases; bases with no gene match: 7. The germline V gene has CDR1 MNHEY and CDR2 SMNVEV (reference sequence).

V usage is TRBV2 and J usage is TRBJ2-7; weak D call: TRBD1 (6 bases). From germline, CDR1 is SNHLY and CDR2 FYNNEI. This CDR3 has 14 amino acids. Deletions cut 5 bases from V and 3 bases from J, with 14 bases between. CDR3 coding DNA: TGTGCCAGCAGTTCCTGGGACACCAGCTACGAGCAGTACTTC. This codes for CASSSWDTSYEQYF.

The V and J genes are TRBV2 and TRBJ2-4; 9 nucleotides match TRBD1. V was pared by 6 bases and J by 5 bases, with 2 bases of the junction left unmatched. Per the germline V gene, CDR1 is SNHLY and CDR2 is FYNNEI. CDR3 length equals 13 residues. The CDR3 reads CASRQGAQNIQYF. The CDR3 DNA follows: TGTGCCAGCAGACAGGGGGCTCAAAACATTCAGTACTTC.

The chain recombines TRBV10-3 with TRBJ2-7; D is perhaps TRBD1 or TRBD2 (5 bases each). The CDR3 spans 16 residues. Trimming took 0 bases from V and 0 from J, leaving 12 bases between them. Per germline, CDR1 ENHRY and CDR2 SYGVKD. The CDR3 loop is CAISESLGELSYEQYF. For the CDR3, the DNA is TGTGCCATCAGTGAGTCGTTGGGGGAGCTCTCCTACGAGCAGTACTTC.

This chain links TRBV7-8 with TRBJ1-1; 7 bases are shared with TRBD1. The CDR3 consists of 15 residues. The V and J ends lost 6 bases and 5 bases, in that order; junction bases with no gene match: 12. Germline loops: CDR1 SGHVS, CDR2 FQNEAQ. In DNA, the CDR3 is TGTGCCAGCAGTTCCGGGACAGCTCTATCTACTGAAGCTTTCTTT. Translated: CASSSGTALSTEAFF.

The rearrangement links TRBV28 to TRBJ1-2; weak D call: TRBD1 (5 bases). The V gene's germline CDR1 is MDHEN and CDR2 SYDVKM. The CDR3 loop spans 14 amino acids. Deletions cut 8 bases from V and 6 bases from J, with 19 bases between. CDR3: CASRPLGGGDGYTF. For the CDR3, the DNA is TGTGCCAGCCGACCTTTGGGGGGGGGAGATGGCTACACCTTC.

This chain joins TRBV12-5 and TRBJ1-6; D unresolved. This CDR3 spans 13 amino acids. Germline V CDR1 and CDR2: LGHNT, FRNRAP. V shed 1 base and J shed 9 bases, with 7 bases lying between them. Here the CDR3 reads CASGLGGPSPLHF. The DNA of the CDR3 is TGTGCTAGTGGTTTGGGTGGTCCTTCACCCCTCCACTTT.

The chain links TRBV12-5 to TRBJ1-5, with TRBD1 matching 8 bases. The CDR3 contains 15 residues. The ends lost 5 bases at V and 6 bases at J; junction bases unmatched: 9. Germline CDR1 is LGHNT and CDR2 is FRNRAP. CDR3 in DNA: TGTGCTAGTGGTAGTAAGGACAGGGCGGGTCAGCCCCAGCATTTT. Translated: CASGSKDRAGQPQHF.

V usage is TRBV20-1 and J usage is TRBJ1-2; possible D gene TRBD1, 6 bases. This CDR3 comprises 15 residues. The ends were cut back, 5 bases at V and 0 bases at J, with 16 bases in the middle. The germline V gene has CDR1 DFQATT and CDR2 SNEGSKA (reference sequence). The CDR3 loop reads CSALRTDVTNYGYTF. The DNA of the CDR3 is TGCAGTGCTCTACGGACAGACGTTACTAACTATGGCTACACCTTC.

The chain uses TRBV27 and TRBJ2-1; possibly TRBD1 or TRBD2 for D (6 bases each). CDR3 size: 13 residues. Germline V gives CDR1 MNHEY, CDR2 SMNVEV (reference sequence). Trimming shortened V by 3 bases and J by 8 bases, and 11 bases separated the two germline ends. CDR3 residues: CASSFGGPHEQFF. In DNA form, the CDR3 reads TGTGCCAGCAGTTTTGGGGGGCCACATGAGCAGTTCTTC.

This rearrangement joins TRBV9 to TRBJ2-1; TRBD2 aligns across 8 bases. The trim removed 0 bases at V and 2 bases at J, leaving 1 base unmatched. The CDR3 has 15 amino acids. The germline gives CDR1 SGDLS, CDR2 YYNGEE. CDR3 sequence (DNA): TGTGCCAGCAGCGTAGGAGCGGGAGCCTACAATGAGCAGTTCTTC. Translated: CASSVGAGAYNEQFF.